This T cell receptor beta chain originates from a study of shared clonotypes between healthy human individuals. Using immunoSEQ multiplex PCR, the repertoire was profiled, and TCRdb retains in-frame clones only, with some absent. The table lists some 2,000,000 clones, under 97% of them singletons, with around 0.13% in the top ten. This clonotype was sampled from a man between 18 and 35 years old in good health. The sample comprised naive CD4+ T cells sorted from blood. Subset denoted: CD45RA+ positively selected.

DNA of the CDR3: TGTGCCAGCAGCTTAGGATTACAGCAATCTAGAGTATGGGACAATGAGCAGTTCTTC. Translated, it gives CASSLGLQQSRVWDNEQFF. The gene calls are TRBV11-2 and TRBJ2-1; D call uncertain. Deletions cut 1 base from V and 5 bases from J, with 24 bases between. This CDR3 has 19 residues. Germline CDR1 and CDR2: SGHAT and FQNNGV.